This is a list of T cell receptor beta chains from one sample in a study of T cells in Graves' hyperthyroidism and ophthalmopathy. From the multiplex PCR reads, TCRdb called clonotypes with MiXCR, one entry per CDR3 protein. The sample contains 250,000 to 350,000 distinct CDR3 sequences, roughly 22% of which appear only once. Sequenced: blood. These receptors came from a man younger than 45 with Graves' ophthalmopathy. CDR3s include the opening cysteine and the closing phenylalanine or tryptophan. The D gene is left open where the match is weak.

>TRBD1|TRBJ1-2|TRBV2
CASSGDRPTYGYTF
>-|TRBJ2-6|TRBV11-2
CASSGGAAGANVLTF
>TRBD2|TRBJ2-7|TRBV9
CASSGRETGGPYEQYF
>-|TRBJ2-7|TRBV7-8
CASSLGEREQYF
>TRBD1|TRBJ1-5|TRBV24-1
CATSDAPGQGADQPQHF
>-|TRBJ1-2|TRBV6-1
CASYRAGRGYGYTF
>-|TRBJ1-2|TRBV10-3
CATFQQGRSYTF
>-|TRBJ1-6|TRBV5-1
CASSSDRTANSPLHF
>-|TRBJ2-2|TRBV5-1
CASSWKDGIDGTGELFF
>-|TRBJ2-5|TRBV14
CASSQGISQYF
>-|TRBJ2-3|TRBV20-1
CSATGSRVDTQYF
>-|TRBJ1-4|TRBV9
CASSGGGREANEKLFF
>TRBD1|TRBJ2-5|TRBV30
CAWSAKQGETQYF
>TRBD1|TRBJ1-1|TRBV7-9
CASSWTGVMNTEAFF
>TRBD2|TRBJ2-7|TRBV27
CASQFSGRAPRSSYEQYF
>TRBD2|TRBJ2-1|TRBV7-3
CASSPGLAGGWNEQFF
>-|TRBJ1-2|TRBV5-5
CASSFDSYGDNYGYTF
>-|TRBJ2-3|TRBV12-3/TRBV12-4
CASSSRGTTDTQYF
>-|TRBJ1-1|TRBV29-1
CSVEDLESGGAFF
>TRBD2|TRBJ2-1|TRBV11-1
CASSSAPSGLDNEQFF
>-|TRBJ1-5|TRBV12-3/TRBV12-4
CASSAVGRGSNQPQHF
>TRBD2|TRBJ2-1|TRBV20-1
CSAPTSGAYNEQFF
>TRBD1|TRBJ1-1|TRBV7-6
CASSPTPGQGYGTEAFF
>-|TRBJ1-4|TRBV10-3
CATSRGTNEKLFF
>TRBD1|TRBJ2-7|TRBV11-2
CASRAHGTGGYEQYF
>-|TRBJ1-5|TRBV6-2/TRBV6-3
CASQDSNRGNQPQHF
>-|TRBJ2-5|TRBV14
CASSQVAGMWYF
>-|TRBJ2-6|TRBV2
CARAAPVEGANVLTF